This T cell receptor beta chain originates from a study of cytomegalovirus exposure and HLA in healthy donors. Study-level results: Accurate HLA-A and HLA-B prediction from TCR beta sequences was reported for most subjects. Apparent HLA restriction characterized most CMV-associated TCR beta chains in a later analysis.

With 3 bases clipped from V and 5 bases from J, the junction kept 5 bases outside the gene matches. From germline, CDR1 is SGHRS and CDR2 YFSETQ. The CDR3 contains 13 residues. The PCR had 60 Vbeta and 13 Jbeta primers. Profiled with immunoSEQ multiplex PCR; TCRdb holds only in-frame clones, not every one. The sample carries roughly 34,000 clones, roughly 78% recorded once. For this clone: What it binds is not known.

The V and J genes are TRBV5-1 and TRBJ2-7, with 7 bases aligning to TRBD1. The sequence derives from a male donor in good health and CMV-seronegative. The sequencing sample was made of PBMCs. The CDR3 spells CASSSQGSNEQYF. The CDR3 bases are TGCGCCAGCAGCTCACAGGGGAGCAACGAGCAGTACTTC. Full variable domain (outside the CDR3, taken from reference TRBV5-1 and TRBJ2-7): KAGVTQTPRYLIKTRGQQVTLSCSPISGHRSVSWYQQTPGQGLQFLFEYFSETQRNKGNFPGRFSGRQFSNSRSEMNVSTLELGDSALYLCASSSQGSNEQYFGPGTRLTVT.